This T cell receptor (beta chain) is from a study of blood T cell repertoires in COVID-19. Sequencing used immunoSEQ multiplex PCR; TCRdb keeps in-frame clones, though not all of them. Of more than 300,000 clones listed, about nine tenths are singletons. Study members were between 18 and 89 years old and lived in 25 or so US regions. Participants' reported clinical history set cohort assignment. Trimming cost V 6 bases and J 3 bases; bases outside gene matches: 7. Germline V gene sequence: CDR1 KGHSH, CDR2 LQKENI. This CDR3 has 15 amino acids. The specimen sequenced was PBMCs or T cells enriched from blood (not recorded which). This TCR came from a middle-aged woman who had been exposed to COVID-19. The chain links TRBV18 to TRBJ2-3; 9 nucleotides match TRBD1. Here the CDR3 reads CASSQLQGATDTQYF. For the CDR3, the DNA is TGTGCCAGCTCCCAACTACAGGGGGCGACAGATACGCAGTATTTT.